This entry concerns a single T cell receptor (beta chain). These data originate in a study of OX40 agonist ivuxolimab in advanced cancers. Turning to the study itself: The study gave patients intravenous ivuxolimab at 0.01 to 10 mg/kg every 2 weeks. Three individuals attained partial responses, comprising one hepatocellular carcinoma case and two cutaneous melanoma cases.

Assay: immunoSEQ multiplex PCR; the TCRdb copy retains only in-frame clones and omits some. The table lists about 90,000 clones, roughly 91% of them singletons. CDR1 is MNHEY, CDR2 SMNVEV, per germline (reference sequence). The CDR3 is 15 residues long. The cohort excluded patients with autoimmune disease history or systemic immunosuppression. Blood got drawn at baseline, again on cycle 4 day 1, and then on cycle 7 day 1. The sequences come from CD4+ or CD8+ T cells sorted from blood, collected in a trial of the OX40 agonist ivuxolimab. The gene calls are TRBV27 and TRBJ2-5; 7 nucleotides match TRBD1. The last part of the DNA fits TRBJ2-7 better; the J call may be wrong. The receptor comes from an adult with an advanced solid tumor such as melanoma, head and neck, liver or kidney cancer. CDR3 amino acids: CASSPGEGGRYEQYF. The CDR3 DNA reads TGTGCCAGCAGCCCTGGGGAAGGGGGCCGCTACGAGCAGTACTTC.